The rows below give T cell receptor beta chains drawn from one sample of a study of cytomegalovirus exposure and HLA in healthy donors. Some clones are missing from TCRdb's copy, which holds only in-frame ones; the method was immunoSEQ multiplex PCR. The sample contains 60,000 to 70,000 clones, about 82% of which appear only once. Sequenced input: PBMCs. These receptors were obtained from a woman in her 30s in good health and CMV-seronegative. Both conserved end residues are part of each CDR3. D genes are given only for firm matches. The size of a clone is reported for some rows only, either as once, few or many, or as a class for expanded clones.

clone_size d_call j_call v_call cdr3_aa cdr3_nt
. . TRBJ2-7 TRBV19 CASSVDTGTYEQYF TGTGCCAGTAGTGTCGATACGGGGACCTACGAGCAGTACTTC
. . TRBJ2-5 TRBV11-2 CASRSLSGGRETQYF TGTGCCAGCAGGTCCCTTTCGGGGGGCCGAGAGACCCAGTACTTC
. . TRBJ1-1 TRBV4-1 CASSPEGGPTEAFF TGCGCCAGCAGCCCAGAGGGGGGGCCCACTGAAGCTTTCTTT
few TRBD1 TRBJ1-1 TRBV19 CASSIAGQGLRVTEAFF TGTGCCAGTAGTATCGCCGGACAGGGTTTGAGGGTCACTGAAGCTTTCTTT
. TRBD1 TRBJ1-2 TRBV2 CASSPRTGVNYGYTF TGTGCCAGCAGCCCGAGGACAGGGGTTAACTATGGCTACACCTTC
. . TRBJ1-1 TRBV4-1 CASSQGGGTSLNTEAFF TGCGCCAGCAGCCAAGGGGGGGGAACCTCGTTGAACACTGAAGCTTTCTTT
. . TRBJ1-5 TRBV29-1 CSVGDGNQPQHF TGCAGCGTGGGAGACGGGAATCAGCCCCAGCATTTT
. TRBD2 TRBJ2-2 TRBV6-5 CASSSGGANTGELFF TGTGCCAGCAGTAGCGGGGGGGCTAACACCGGGGAGCTGTTTTTT
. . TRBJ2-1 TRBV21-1 CRQGIGEQFF TGTCGCCAGGGAATCGGAGAGCAGTTCTTC
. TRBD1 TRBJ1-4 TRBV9 CASSAGTGDEKLFF TGTGCCAGCAGCGCCGGGACAGGGGATGAAAAACTGTTTTTT
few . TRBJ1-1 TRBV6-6 CASSWDGTMNTEAFF TGTGCCAGCAGCTGGGACGGGACAATGAACACTGAAGCTTTCTTT
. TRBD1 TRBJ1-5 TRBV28 CASLTRWGQGITSNQPQHF TGTGCCAGCCTGACCCGATGGGGACAGGGAATAACGAGCAATCAGCCCCAGCATTTT
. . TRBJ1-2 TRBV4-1 CASSQDSNYGYTF TGCGCCAGCAGCCAAGACTCTAACTATGGCTACACCTTC
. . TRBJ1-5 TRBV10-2 CASSEWLFNQPQHF TGCGCCAGCAGTGAGTGGCTTTTCAATCAGCCCCAGCATTTT
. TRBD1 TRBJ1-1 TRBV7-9 CASSFVTGTEYEAFF TGTGCCAGCAGTTTCGTAACTGGGACAGAGTATGAAGCTTTCTTT
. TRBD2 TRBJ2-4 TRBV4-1 CASSLGGDLAKNIQYF TGCGCCAGCAGCCTGGGAGGGGACCTAGCCAAAAACATTCAGTACTTC
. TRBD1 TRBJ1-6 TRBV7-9 CSSSTDRDLGNSPLHF TGTTCCAGCAGCACAGACAGGGACTTGGGTAATTCACCCCTCCACTTT
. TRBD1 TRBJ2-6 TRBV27 CASTLRDRGSGANVLTF TGTGCCAGCACCTTAAGAGACAGGGGCTCTGGGGCCAACGTCCTGACTTTC
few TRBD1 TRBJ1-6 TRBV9 CASSTWTGGNSPLHF TGTGCCAGCAGCACCTGGACAGGGGGTAATTCACCCCTCCACTTT
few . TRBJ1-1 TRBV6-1 CASRLDSHGGTEAFF TGTGCCAGCAGACTGGACAGCCATGGTGGCACTGAAGCTTTCTTT
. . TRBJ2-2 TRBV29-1 CSVTQGWTNTGELFF TGCAGCGTTACCCAGGGCTGGACGAACACCGGGGAGCTGTTTTTT
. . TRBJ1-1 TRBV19 CASSPTVNTEAFF TGTGCCAGTAGCCCGACAGTAAACACTGAAGCTTTCTTT
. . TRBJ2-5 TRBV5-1 CASSFKETQYF TGCGCCAGCAGCTTTAAAGAGACCCAGTACTTC
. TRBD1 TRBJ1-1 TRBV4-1 CASSRTDRGDTEAFF TGCGCCAGCAGCCGAACGGACAGGGGCGACACTGAAGCTTTCTTT
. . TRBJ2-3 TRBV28 CASTSTLYTQYF TGTGCCAGCACGTCGACTTTATATACGCAGTATTTT
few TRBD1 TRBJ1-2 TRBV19 CASSKVPGGSYGYTF TGTGCCAGTAGTAAGGTGCCAGGGGGGTCCTATGGCTACACCTTC
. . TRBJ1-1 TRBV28 CASVSGDTEAFF TGTGCCAGCGTCTCCGGGGACACTGAAGCTTTCTTT
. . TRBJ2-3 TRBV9 CASRSTASNTQYF TGTGCCAGCAGAAGCACTGCGTCGAATACGCAGTATTTT
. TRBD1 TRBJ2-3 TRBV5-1 CASSSGQGRTSTDTQYF TGCGCCAGCAGTTCGGGACAGGGAAGAACTAGCACAGATACGCAGTATTTT
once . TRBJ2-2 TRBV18 CASSPGQTGELFF TGTGCCAGCTCACCGGGCCAAACCGGGGAGCTGTTTTTT
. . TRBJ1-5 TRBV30 CAWSAGGQPQHF TGTGCCTGGAGTGCGGGGGGGCAGCCCCAGCATTTT
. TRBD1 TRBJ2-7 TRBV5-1 CASSNPGQGIYEQYF TGCGCCAGCAGCAATCCGGGACAGGGCATCTACGAGCAGTACTTC
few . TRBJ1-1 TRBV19 CASSMEVRGKAFF TGTGCCAGTAGTATGGAGGTTCGGGGGAAGGCTTTCTTT
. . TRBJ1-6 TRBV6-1 CASSEVAGSHSPLHF TGTGCCAGCAGTGAAGTCGCAGGGTCCCATTCACCCCTCCACTTT
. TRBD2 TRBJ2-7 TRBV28 CASRRGRPYEQYF TGTGCCAGCCGGCGGGGGAGGCCCTACGAGCAGTACTTC
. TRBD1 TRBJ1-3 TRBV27 CASSNRGQKNTIYF TGTGCCAGCAGTAACAGGGGGCAAAAAAACACCATATATTTT
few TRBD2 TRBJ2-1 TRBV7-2 CASSLARAGGKANEQFF TGTGCCAGCAGCTTAGCGCGGGCGGGGGGGAAGGCCAATGAGCAGTTCTTC
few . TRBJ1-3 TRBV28 CASRLSGGNTIYF TGTGCCAGCAGACTTAGCGGGGGAAACACCATATATTTT
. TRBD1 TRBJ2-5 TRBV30 CAWDPGQGGETQYF TGTGCCTGGGACCCTGGACAGGGCGGAGAGACCCAGTACTTC
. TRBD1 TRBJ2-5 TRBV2 CASSPDRGTQYF TGTGCCAGCAGCCCGGACAGGGGGACCCAGTACTTC
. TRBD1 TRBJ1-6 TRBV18 CASSLDRGSRNNSPLHF TGTGCCAGCTCTTTGGACAGGGGTTCGAGGAATAATTCACCCCTCCACTTT
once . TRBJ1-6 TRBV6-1 CASRGRVIYNSPLHF TGTGCCAGCAGGGGGCGCGTTATCTATAATTCACCCCTCCACTTT
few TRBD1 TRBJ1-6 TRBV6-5 CASRRTGDNSPLHF TGTGCCAGCAGGCGGACAGGGGATAATTCACCCCTCCACTTT
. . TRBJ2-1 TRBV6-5 CASRTGTLYNEQFF TGTGCCAGCAGAACCGGGACTCTATACAATGAGCAGTTCTTC
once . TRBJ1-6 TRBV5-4 CASSRRMADYNSPLHF TGTGCCAGCAGCAGGAGGATGGCAGATTATAATTCACCCCTCCACTTT
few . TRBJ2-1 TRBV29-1 CSVERGNEQFF TGCAGCGTTGAACGGGGTAATGAGCAGTTCTTC
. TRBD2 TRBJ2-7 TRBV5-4 CATREGEQYF TGTGCCACCAGGGAGGGAGAGCAGTACTTC
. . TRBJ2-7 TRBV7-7 CASSLGTAYEQYF TGTGCCAGCAGCTTAGGGACAGCCTACGAGCAGTACTTC